Shown below are 8 T cell receptor beta chains from a single sample sequenced in a study of T cells expressing NK-cell markers. TCRdb reprocessed the 5' RACE reads; each CDR3 protein has one entry and no DNA is given. The sample totals about 460,000 distinct CDR3 sequences. The sample taken for sequencing was blood T cells: a sorted CD56 or NKG2C T cell subset, CD4+ or CD8+ T cells, or bulk PBMC T cells (not recorded which). The receptors were gathered from a woman between 50 and 59 years old in good health.

This rearrangement joins TRBV7-9 to TRBJ2-1; as DNA is missing, the TRBD1 call by TCRdb cannot be tested. Per germline, CDR1 SEHNR and CDR2 FQNEAQ (reference sequence). This CDR3 contains 15 residues. CDR3 loop: CASSSAGARYNEQFF.

This chain's CDR3 is CSVEAGGHQETQYF. J is TRBJ2-5 and V is TRBV29-1; absent DNA, TCRdb's TRBD2 call cannot be checked. The CDR3 is 14 amino acids. CDR1 is SQVTM, CDR2 ANQGSEA, per germline.

The CDR3 reads CASSRDRVPSNEQFF. The chain recombines TRBV5-8 with TRBJ2-1; TCRdb names TRBD1, which stays unverified in the absence of DNA. This CDR3 has 15 amino acids. Germline CDR1 reads SGHTS; CDR2 reads YDEGEE.

The chain carries TRBV5-6 and TRBJ2-7; TCRdb picks TRBD2, but there is no DNA to check that call. The CDR3 extends over 16 amino acids. The germline CDR1 and CDR2 sequences are SGHDT and YYEEEE. This CDR3 reads CASSLSRTSGRNEQYF.

The chain couples TRBV15 to TRBJ1-4; no DNA is available, so the TRBD1 call from TCRdb remains unchecked. The CDR3 sequence is 14 residues long. Per germline, CDR1 LNHNV and CDR2 YYDKDF (reference sequence). Here the CDR3 reads CATSTIQGPEKLFF. Full variable domain (outside the CDR3, taken from reference TRBV15 and TRBJ1-4): DAMVIQNPRYQVTQFGKPVTLSCSQTLNHNVMYWYQQKSSQAPKLLFHYYDKDFNNEADTPDNFQSRRPNTSFCFLDIRSPGLGDTAMYLCATSTIQGPEKLFFGSGTQLSVL.

The J gene is TRBJ2-2, the V gene TRBV20-1. Germline CDR1 reads DFQATT; CDR2 reads SNEGSKA (reference sequence). This CDR3 comprises 11 residues. CDR3 sequence reads: CSAKGPGELFF.

The rearrangement joins TRBV12-3 or TRBV12-4 to TRBJ2-2; TCRdb's assignment of TRBD2 cannot be checked, as there is no DNA. This CDR3 comprises 18 residues. CDR3 loop: CASSLRLAGGPVTGELFF.

This rearrangement joins TRBV5-1 to TRBJ2-7; TCRdb's assignment of TRBD1 cannot be checked, as there is no DNA. From germline, CDR1 is SGHRS and CDR2 YFSETQ. The CDR3 sequence is 16 residues long. The CDR3 reads CASSLLRGDHPYEQYF.